This TCR beta chain derives from a study of cytotoxic CD8 clonotypes in ibrutinib-treated CLL. Clones were sequenced by immunoSEQ multiplex PCR, and TCRdb holds only the in-frame ones, with some missing. In the table there are a few hundred thousand clones, around 66% of which are singletons. The count of this clone is one. Germline values: CDR1 SGHRS, CDR2 YFSETQ. V was clipped by 4 bases and J by 8 bases; unmatched bases: 10. CDR3 length: 14 residues. The clonotype was recovered from a human donor with chronic lymphocytic leukemia. Source: PBMCs, taken after 36 months of ibrutinib treatment. This chain uses TRBV5-1 with TRBJ1-2; 8 positions agree with TRBD1. Here the CDR3 reads CASSLLTGVGGYTF. The CDR3 DNA is TGCGCCAGCAGCCTCCTGACAGGGGTCGGGGGCTACACCTTC.